These 14 T cell receptor beta chains share one sample of origin, sequenced in a study of beta chain features in type 1 diabetes (dated by TCRdb to the late 2010s). Library preparation employed the immunoSEQ multiplex PCR assay. The entire isolated RNA was reverse transcribed using the High Capacity cDNA Reverse Transcription Kit, and thus expressed TCRB transcripts were sequenced. In TCRdb, the immuneACCESS table is reduced to in-frame sequences with V and J assigned. These tables do not hold every clone; where another copy was compared, an unresolved V gene accounts for under half, and the others remain unexplained. This sample comprises roughly 250,000 clones, 9.6% of them detected only once. Together, the top ten hold about 0.037% of the sample. Sample: naive CD4+ T cells from blood. The sample's cell subset or site label is to be understood as: true naive CD4+ T cells. Receptors originate from a woman under 30 in good health.

The chain carries TRBV9 and TRBJ1-5; possible D gene TRBD1, 5 bases. V lost 4 bases to trimming and J lost 5 bases, with 16 bases between them. In germline, CDR1 is SGDLS, CDR2 YYNGEE. The CDR3 has 15 residues. The chain's CDR3 is CASSRTPDSDQPQHF. CDR3 nucleotide sequence: TGTGCCAGCAGCAGAACCCCAGACAGCGATCAGCCCCAGCATTTT. The entire variable domain, with the rest obtained from reference TRBV9 and TRBJ1-5, is as follows: DSGVTQTPKHLITATGQRVTLRCSPRSGDLSVYWYQQSLDQGLQFLIQYYNGEERAKGNILERFSAQQFPDLHSELNLSSLELGDSALYFCASSRTPDSDQPQHFGDGTRLSIL.

V gene TRBV25-1 combines with J gene TRBJ1-3, with unresolved D. Germline V CDR1 and CDR2: MGHDK, SYGVNS. The CDR3 consists of 15 residues. The germline V and J ends were trimmed by 2 bases and 10 bases, with 18 bases remaining between them. CDR3 coding DNA: TGTGCCAGCAGTGAAGGTTTTGGAGCCCCGATAACCATATATTTT. Translated, it gives CASSEGFGAPITIYF. The variable domain in full, completed from reference TRBV25-1 and TRBJ1-3, reads EADIYQTPRYLVIGTGKKITLECSQTMGHDKMYWYQQDPGMELHLIHYSYGVNSTEKGDLSSESTVSRIRTEHFPLTLESARPSHTSQYLCASSEGFGAPITIYFGEGSWLTVV.

In its sample, this clone was seen many times. The same CDR3 is also encoded by other DNA sequences in this sample. Written as DNA, the CDR3 is TGCAGCGTTGCACAGGTGAACACTGAAGCTTTCTTT. Protein sequence: CSVAQVNTEAFF. The chain uses TRBV29-1 and TRBJ1-1, with a possible D match to TRBD1 (5 bases). CDR1 SQVTM and CDR2 ANQGSEA come from the germline V gene. The CDR3 is 12 residues long. Trimming shortened V by 4 bases and J by 0 bases, and 6 bases separated the two germline ends.

The chain couples TRBV2 to TRBJ2-5; tentative D call: TRBD2 (6 bases). V lost 6 bases and J 2 bases, leaving 10 bases between the germline ends. The germline CDR1 and CDR2 sequences are SNHLY and FYNNEI. The length of the CDR3 is 13 residues. The CDR3 spells CASRQREQETQYF. The CDR3 DNA follows: TGTGCCAGCAGACAACGGGAGCAAGAGACCCAGTACTTC.

V gene TRBV7-9 combines with J gene TRBJ1-3; possibly TRBD1 for D (6 bases). The CDR3 runs 14 residues. Germline-derived CDR1 and CDR2 are SEHNR and FQNEAQ (reference sequence). V lost 3 bases and J 7 bases, leaving 13 bases between the germline ends. CDR3 bases: TGTGCCAGCAGCTTGTCACAGGGAGGGAACACCATATATTTT. This sequence encodes CASSLSQGGNTIYF.

In this sample, this clone turned up a few times. The chain uses TRBV5-1 and TRBJ2-7, with TRBD2 identical over 7 bases. V shed 0 bases and J 9 bases; nucleotides not matched to a gene: 9. The CDR3 is 14 amino acids. The V gene's germline CDR1 is SGHRS and CDR2 YFSETQ. CDR3 coding DNA: TGCGCCAGCAGCTTGGGGACTAGTGAACGGGGGCAGTACTTC. It translates to CASSLGTSERGQYF.

The chain recombines TRBV29-1 with TRBJ1-3; D may be TRBD1 (5 bases). Germline-derived CDR1 and CDR2 are SQVTM and ANQGSEA. V was shortened by 4 bases and J by 0 bases, with 16 bases between the two germline ends. The CDR3 has 16 residues. This CDR3 reads CSVVQASLGSGNTIYF. The CDR3 DNA reads as TGCAGCGTTGTACAGGCATCCTTGGGCTCTGGAAACACCATATATTTT.

V usage is TRBV5-1 and J usage is TRBJ1-4; D not certain. The CDR3 totals 14 residues. From germline, CDR1 is SGHRS and CDR2 YFSETQ. Trimming removed 1 base from V and 0 bases from J, with 4 bases in between. The CDR3 DNA reads as TGCGCCAGCAGCTTGACAGCAACTAATGAAAAACTGTTTTTT. It specifies CASSLTATNEKLFF.

The J gene is TRBJ1-2, the V gene TRBV7-9, with TRBD1 identical over 8 bases. The CDR3 spans 15 residues. The V gene end was trimmed by 5 bases and the J gene end by 3 bases; junction bases not matched to a gene: 8. The V gene's germline CDR1 is SEHNR and CDR2 FQNEAQ (reference sequence). As DNA, the CDR3 is TGTGCCAGCAGCCACCAGGGGGCGGGGGACTATGGCTACACCTTC. Protein sequence: CASSHQGAGDYGYTF.

This chain links TRBV20-1 with TRBJ1-1; D not resolved. This CDR3 is built from 11 residues. Trimming pared 3 bases from V and 5 bases from J, leaving 7 bases between. Germline V gene lookup returns CDR1 DFQATT and CDR2 SNEGSKA (reference sequence). Here the CDR3 DNA reads TGCAGTGCTAGGTTCGGGACTGAAGCTTTCTTT. This sequence encodes CSARFGTEAFF.

The CDR3 DNA reads as TGTGCCCAGGGGTTAGCCCTTACCTACAATGAGCAGTTCTTC. Residues: CAQGLALTYNEQFF. J is TRBJ2-1 and V is TRBV30, with a weak D call TRBD1 (6 bases). V was shortened by 8 bases and J by 2 bases, with 16 bases between the two germline ends. Germline assignment: CDR1 GTSNPN and CDR2 SVGIG (reference sequence). This CDR3 region has 14 residues. The full variable domain, with the rest looked up from reference TRBV30 and TRBJ2-1, is SQTIHQWPATLVQPVGSPLSLECTVEGTSNPNLYWYRQAAGRGLQLLFYSVGIGQISSEVPQNLSASRPQDRQFILSSKKLLLSDSGFYLCAQGLALTYNEQFFGPGTRLTVL.

This clone was detected a few times. This chain links TRBV5-4 with TRBJ1-2; D is undetermined. Germline V gene data show CDR1 as SGHNT and CDR2 as YYREEE (reference sequence). Deletions cut 4 bases from V and 4 bases from J, with 14 bases between. The length of the CDR3 is 14 residues. CDR3 amino acids: CASSIYTSSYGYTF. DNA for the CDR3: TGTGCCAGCAGCATTTATACTAGTAGCTATGGCTACACCTTC.

Here the CDR3 DNA reads TGTGCCAGCAGCTTGTTCCAGGGGGCATCGGAGACCCAGTACTTC. The encoded protein is CASSLFQGASETQYF. The chain joins TRBV5-8 to TRBJ2-5, with TRBD1 matching 8 bases. The V gene end was trimmed by 1 base and the J gene end by 5 bases; junction bases not matched to a gene: 7. The CDR3 length is 15 residues. Germline CDR1 is SGHTS and CDR2 is YDEGEE.

This clone was seen only a few times. The junction differs from germline at one of its ends, possibly a read error. The chain combines TRBV11-2 with TRBJ2-7, with a weak D call TRBD1 (6 bases). Germline V CDR1 and CDR2: SGHAT, FQNNGV. The CDR3 is made up of 12 amino acids. CDR3 sequence: CASSLAWGLSEF. DNA of the CDR3: TGTGCCAGCAGCTTAGCGTGGGGGCTCTCGGAGTTC.